Listed here is a single T cell receptor (beta chain). Its specificity is not known. Germline values: CDR1 LGHDT, CDR2 YNNKEL (reference sequence). The CDR3 runs to 16 residues. Trimming removed 4 bases at V and 2 bases at J, with 17 bases between. This sample was taken from a study of Ad26.COV2.S vaccination and SARS-CoV-2 variants. Data came from immunoSEQ multiplex PCR; TCRdb stores just in-frame clones and leaves some out. The table includes about 420,000 clones, roughly 90% detected once. As for treatment: roughly 18 received Ad26.COV2.S at low or high dose, single or two shots; five or six received placebo; per-sample allocation not given. Specimen acquisition occurred on day 63 following the initial vaccine or placebo injection. This person who donated was an adult of 18-55 years in Boston. Ad26.COV2.S expressed prefusion-stabilized spike from the original Wuhan strain. General study points: Recipients given vaccine exceeded placebo recipients in spike-specific TCR breadth.

The V call is TRBV3-1 (or the pseudogene TRBV3-2), the J call TRBJ1-1, with D tentatively TRBD1 (5 bases). The sequenced sample was peripheral blood, obtained in a trial of Ad26.COV2.S vaccine versus placebo. This TCR derives from a person between 18 and 65 years old who received the Ad26.COV2.S COVID-19 vaccine or a placebo. The CDR3 region is CASSPPRPGLNTEAFF. In nucleotides, the CDR3 is TGTGCCAGCAGCCCTCCAAGGCCGGGACTAAACACTGAAGCTTTCTTT.